A single sample is the source of the 17 T cell receptor beta chains below, sequenced in a study of OX40 agonist ivuxolimab in advanced cancers. Produced via immunoSEQ multiplex PCR; TCRdb's table is partial and in-frame only. This sample yields 25,000 or so clones, of which 83% are seen a single time; approximately 12% belongs to the top ten. Material: CD4+ or CD8+ T cells sorted from blood, obtained in a trial of the OX40 agonist ivuxolimab. The receptor source for this set is an adult with an advanced solid tumor such as melanoma, head and neck, liver or kidney cancer.

To note about this clone: Other DNA sequences of this sample code for an identical CDR3. This chain links TRBV5-1 with TRBJ1-4; D is unresolved. Germline assignment: CDR1 SGHRS and CDR2 YFSETQ. The V and J ends lost 0 bases and 0 bases respectively, with 6 bases between them. The CDR3 runs 15 residues. The CDR3 loop reads CASSLGRATNEKLFF. CDR3 bases: TGCGCCAGCAGCTTGGGCAGAGCAACTAATGAAAAACTGTTTTTT. Based on the CDR3 plus reference TRBV5-1 and TRBJ1-4, the full variable domain is KAGVTQTPRYLIKTRGQQVTLSCSPISGHRSVSWYQQTPGQGLQFLFEYFSETQRNKGNFPGRFSGRQFSNSRSEMNVSTLELGDSALYLCASSLGRATNEKLFFGSGTQLSVL.

The genes are TRBV5-6 and TRBJ1-1; no definite D call. CDR3 length: 13 amino acids. Trimming stripped 4 bases from V and 5 bases from J, with 12 bases between. Looked up from germline, CDR1 is SGHDT and CDR2 is YYEEEE. The CDR3 here is CASSPRSGTEAFF. CDR3 nucleotide sequence: TGTGCCAGCAGCCCCCGAAGTGGAACTGAAGCTTTCTTT.

Only a few counts were recorded for this clone. CDR3 sequence (DNA): TGTGCCAGCAGTGACAATCCAGGGGGGTCAGCCGGGGAGCTGTTTTTT. It yields the protein CASSDNPGGSAGELFF. V usage is TRBV6-4 and J usage is TRBJ2-2; a possible D gene is TRBD1 (7 bases). The germline gives CDR1 MRHNA, CDR2 SNTAGT. The CDR3 loop spans 16 amino acids. V lost 2 bases and J lost 6, with 16 bases in between.

The rearrangement links TRBV11-1 to TRBJ1-6; the D gene is possibly TRBD1 (5 bases). The CDR3 is 16 residues long. V dropped 2 bases and J dropped 9 bases, with 17 bases sitting between them. Germline values: CDR1 SGHAT, CDR2 FQDESV (reference sequence). CDR3 in amino acids: CASSLWDRRLRSPLHF. The CDR3 region has the DNA TGTGCCAGCAGCTTATGGGACCGAAGATTGCGTTCACCCCTCCACTTT.

Only a few counts were recorded for this clone. V and J are TRBV7-9 and TRBJ1-2; no firm D call. The CDR3 is 12 amino acids. CDR1 and CDR2 from the germline V gene are SEHNR and FQNEAQ (reference sequence). Trimming removed 5 bases from V and 6 bases from J, with 10 bases in between. CDR3 nucleotide sequence: TGTGCCAGCAGCCTTGACGGGGATGGCTACACCTTC. It encodes CASSLDGDGYTF.

This clone was detected once. Other DNA sequences in this specimen translate into the identical CDR3. The gene calls are TRBV15 and TRBJ2-5, with D hard to call. Deletions cut 6 bases from V and 3 bases from J, with 8 bases between. The CDR3 has 12 amino acids. Looked up from germline, CDR1 is LNHNV and CDR2 is YYDKDF (reference sequence). CDR3 nucleotide sequence: TGTGCCACCAGTAAAGATAAAGAGACCCAGTACTTC. Amino acid sequence: CATSKDKETQYF.

The chain couples TRBV6-1 to TRBJ1-1, with D unclear. The V end lost 8 bases, the J end lost 1 base, and 11 bases lay between the germline ends. CDR3 length equals 13 residues. Germline values: CDR1 MNHNS, CDR2 SASEGT. The CDR3 DNA reads as TGTGCCAGCTCTGCGTCAGGGAACACTGAAGCTTTCTTT. This translates into CASSASGNTEAFF.

V is TRBV18 and J is TRBJ2-2; no clear D. V was shortened by 1 base and J by 7 bases, with 13 bases between the two germline ends. The CDR3 is made up of 15 amino acids. Germline lookup yields CDR1 KGHSH and CDR2 LQKENI. CDR3 DNA: TGTGCCAGCTCACCACACCGGTCTGGTGTCGGGGAGCTGTTTTTT. Translated: CASSPHRSGVGELFF.

This chain uses TRBV11-3 with TRBJ2-1; a possible D gene is TRBD2 (5 bases). Germline V gene sequence: CDR1 SGHNT, CDR2 YENEEA. The CDR3 loop spans 16 amino acids. V was shortened by 4 bases and J by 2 bases, with 15 bases between the two germline ends. The CDR3 reads CASSSRTGNPYNEQFF. The CDR3 DNA reads TGTGCCAGCAGCTCCAGGACGGGGAATCCCTACAATGAGCAGTTCTTC.

The rearrangement uses TRBV2 and TRBJ1-6; D gene uncertain. This CDR3 region has 17 residues. The germline gives CDR1 SNHLY, CDR2 FYNNEI. Trimming cost V 2 bases and J 7 bases, with 18 bases left between them. The CDR3 loop is CASSESHPTTPNSPLHF. The CDR3 DNA reads TGTGCCAGCAGTGAAAGCCACCCCACTACACCAAATTCACCCCTCCACTTT.

CDR3 residues: CASSLESRRSYGYTF. For the CDR3, the DNA is TGCGCCAGCAGCTTGGAGAGCAGGAGGAGCTATGGCTACACCTTC. V is TRBV5-1 and J is TRBJ1-2, with unresolved D. The CDR3 has 15 residues. V was pared by 0 bases and J by 4 bases, with 13 bases between. CDR1 is SGHRS, CDR2 YFSETQ, per germline. Variable domain in full (rest from reference TRBV5-1 and TRBJ1-2): KAGVTQTPRYLIKTRGQQVTLSCSPISGHRSVSWYQQTPGQGLQFLFEYFSETQRNKGNFPGRFSGRQFSNSRSEMNVSTLELGDSALYLCASSLESRRSYGYTFGSGTRLTVV.

The chain combines TRBV2 with TRBJ2-4; 10 bases match TRBD1. The ends lost 5 bases at V and 0 bases at J; junction bases unmatched: 7. CDR1 and CDR2 (germline): SNHLY, FYNNEI. This CDR3 is built from 17 residues. The CDR3 sequence is CASSSGTGALAKNIQYF. The CDR3 DNA sequence: TGTGCCAGCAGTAGCGGGACAGGGGCACTAGCCAAAAACATTCAGTACTTC.

The sample holds a few counts of this clone. V gene TRBV23-1 combines with J gene TRBJ1-5; no reliable D call. TRBV23-1 is noted as an ORF with a role that remains uncertain. Trimming took 4 bases from V and 5 from J, leaving 12 bases between them. The CDR3 is 14 amino acids. The chain's CDR3 is CASSRGRVDQPQHF. CDR3 sequence (DNA): TGCGCCAGCAGTCGAGGTCGGGTCGATCAGCCCCAGCATTTT.

This clone occurred once. This chain connects TRBV21-1 to TRBJ1-4. TRBV21-1 is described as a pseudogene. The CDR3 extends over 12 amino acids. The CDR3 here is CASQSRNEKLFF. The CDR3 nucleotides read TGTGCCAGCCAGTCTCGGAATGAAAAACTGTTTTTT.

This clone was found a few times. The V gene is TRBV7-9, the J gene TRBJ1-3; D is uncertain. The CDR3 covers 14 residues. Trimming stripped 0 bases from V and 0 bases from J, with 3 bases between. CDR1 and CDR2 (germline): SEHNR, FQNEAQ (reference sequence). The CDR3 DNA sequence: TGTGCCAGCAGCTTAGCAGTCTCTGGAAACACCATATATTTT. The encoded protein is CASSLAVSGNTIYF.

J is TRBJ1-2 and V is TRBV6-5; D is undetermined. Trimming shortened V by 0 bases and J by 6 bases, and 17 bases separated the two germline ends. Germline V CDR1 and CDR2: MNHEY, SVGAGI. The CDR3 loop spans 16 amino acids. In DNA form, the CDR3 reads TGTGCCAGCAGTTACTCGACGGTGCCTCATAGGGATGGCTACACCTTC. Encoded protein: CASSYSTVPHRDGYTF.

J is TRBJ1-2 and V is TRBV2; D is undetermined. V lost 6 bases and J 6 bases, leaving 17 bases between the germline ends. Looked up from germline, CDR1 is SNHLY and CDR2 is FYNNEI. The CDR3 consists of 14 residues. CDR3 in DNA: TGTGCCAGCAGGCCCAGAACCGAAGCGCATGGCTACACCTTC. As protein: CASRPRTEAHGYTF.